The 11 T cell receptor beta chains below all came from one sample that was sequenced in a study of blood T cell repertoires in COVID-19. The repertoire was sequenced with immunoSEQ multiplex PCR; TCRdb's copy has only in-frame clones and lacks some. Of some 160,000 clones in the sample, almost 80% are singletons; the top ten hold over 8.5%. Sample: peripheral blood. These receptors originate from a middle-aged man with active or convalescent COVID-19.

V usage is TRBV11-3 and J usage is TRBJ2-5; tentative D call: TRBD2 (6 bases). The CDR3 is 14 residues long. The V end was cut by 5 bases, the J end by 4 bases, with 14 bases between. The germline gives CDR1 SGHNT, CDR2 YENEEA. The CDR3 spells CASSASRGSETQYF. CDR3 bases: TGTGCCAGCAGCGCTAGCCGGGGGTCAGAGACCCAGTACTTC. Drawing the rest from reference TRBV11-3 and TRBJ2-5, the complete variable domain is EAGVVQSPRYKIIEKKQPVAFWCNPISGHNTLYWYLQNLGQGPELLIRYENEEAVDDSQLPKDRFSAERLKGVDSTLKIQPAELGDSAVYLCASSASRGSETQYFGPGTRLLVL.

The CDR3 reads CASSFPGQGLQETQYF. CDR3 in DNA: TGTGCCAGCAGCTTTCCGGGACAGGGGTTACAAGAGACCCAGTACTTC. The rearrangement uses TRBV5-5 and TRBJ2-5; the match to TRBD1 covers 10 bases. CDR1 and CDR2 (germline): SGHKS, YYEKEE (reference sequence). V was pared by 2 bases and J by 2 bases, with 6 bases of the junction left unmatched. The CDR3 has 16 residues.

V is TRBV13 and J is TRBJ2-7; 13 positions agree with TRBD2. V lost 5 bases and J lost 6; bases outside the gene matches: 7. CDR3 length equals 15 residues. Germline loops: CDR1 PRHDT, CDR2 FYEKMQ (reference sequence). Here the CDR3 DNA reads TGTGCCAGCAGCGGGGGACTAGCGGGAAGATGCGAGCAGTACTTC. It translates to CASSGGLAGRCEQYF.

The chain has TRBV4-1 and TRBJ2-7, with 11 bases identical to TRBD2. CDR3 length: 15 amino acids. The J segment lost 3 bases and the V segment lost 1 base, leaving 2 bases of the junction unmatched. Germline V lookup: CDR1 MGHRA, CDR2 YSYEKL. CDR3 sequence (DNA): TGCGCCAGCAGCCAAGGGGGACTAGCGGTCTACGAGCAGTACTTC. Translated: CASSQGGLAVYEQYF.

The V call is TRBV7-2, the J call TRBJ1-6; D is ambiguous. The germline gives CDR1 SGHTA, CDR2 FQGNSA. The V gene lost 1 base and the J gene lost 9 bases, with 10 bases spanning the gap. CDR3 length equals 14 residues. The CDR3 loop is CASSLEGAVSPLHF. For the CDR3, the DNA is TGTGCCAGCAGCTTAGAAGGAGCCGTTTCACCCCTCCACTTT.

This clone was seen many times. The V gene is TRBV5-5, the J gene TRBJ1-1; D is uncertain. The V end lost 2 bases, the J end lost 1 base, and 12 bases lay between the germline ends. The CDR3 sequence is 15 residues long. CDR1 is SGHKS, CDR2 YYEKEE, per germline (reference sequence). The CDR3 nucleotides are TGTGCCAGCAGCTTCTGGAGTCGGCCGAACACTGAAGCTTTCTTT. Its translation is CASSFWSRPNTEAFF.

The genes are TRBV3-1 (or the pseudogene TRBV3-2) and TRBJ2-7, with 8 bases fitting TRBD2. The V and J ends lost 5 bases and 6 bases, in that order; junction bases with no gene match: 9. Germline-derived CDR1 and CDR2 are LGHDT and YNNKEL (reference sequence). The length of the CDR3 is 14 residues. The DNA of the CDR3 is TGTGCCAGCAGCGTCCTAGCGGGCCCCTCCGAGCAGTACTTC. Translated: CASSVLAGPSEQYF.

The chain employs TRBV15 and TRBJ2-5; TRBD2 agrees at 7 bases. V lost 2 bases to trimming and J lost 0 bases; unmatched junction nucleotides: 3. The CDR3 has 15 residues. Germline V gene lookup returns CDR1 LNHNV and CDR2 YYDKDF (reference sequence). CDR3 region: CATSRRGTNQETQYF. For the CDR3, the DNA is TGTGCCACCAGCAGACGCGGGACTAACCAAGAGACCCAGTACTTC.

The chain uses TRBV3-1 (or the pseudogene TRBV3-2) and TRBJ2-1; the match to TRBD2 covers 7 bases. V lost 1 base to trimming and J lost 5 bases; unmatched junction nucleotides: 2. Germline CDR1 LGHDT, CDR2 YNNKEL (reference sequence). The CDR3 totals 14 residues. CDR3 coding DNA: TGTGCCAGCAGCCAAGGACTAGCCAACAATGAGCAGTTCTTC. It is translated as CASSQGLANNEQFF.

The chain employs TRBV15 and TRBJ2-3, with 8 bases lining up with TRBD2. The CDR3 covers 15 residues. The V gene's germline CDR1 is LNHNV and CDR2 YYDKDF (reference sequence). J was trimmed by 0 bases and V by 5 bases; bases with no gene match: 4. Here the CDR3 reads CATSRLARSTDTQYF. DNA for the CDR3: TGTGCCACCAGCCGACTAGCGCGGAGCACAGATACGCAGTATTTT.

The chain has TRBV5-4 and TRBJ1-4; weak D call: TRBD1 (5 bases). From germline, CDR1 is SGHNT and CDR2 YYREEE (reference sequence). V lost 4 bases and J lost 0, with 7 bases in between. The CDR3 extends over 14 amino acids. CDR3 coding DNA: TGTGCCAGCAGCCCGACAGCAACTAATGAAAAACTGTTTTTT. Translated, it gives CASSPTATNEKLFF.